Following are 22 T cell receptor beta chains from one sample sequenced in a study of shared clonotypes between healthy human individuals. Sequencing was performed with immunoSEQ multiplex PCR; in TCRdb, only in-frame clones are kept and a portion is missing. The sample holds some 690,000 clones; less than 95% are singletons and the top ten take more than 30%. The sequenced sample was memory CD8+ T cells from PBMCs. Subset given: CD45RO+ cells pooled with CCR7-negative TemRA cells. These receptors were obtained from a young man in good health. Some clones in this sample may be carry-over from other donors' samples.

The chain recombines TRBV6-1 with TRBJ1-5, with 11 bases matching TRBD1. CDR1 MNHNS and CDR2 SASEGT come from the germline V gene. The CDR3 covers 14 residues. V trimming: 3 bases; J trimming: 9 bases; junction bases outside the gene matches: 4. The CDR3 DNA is TGTGCCAGCAGTGACAGGACAGGGGGCATGCCCCAGCATTTT. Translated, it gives CASSDRTGGMPQHF.

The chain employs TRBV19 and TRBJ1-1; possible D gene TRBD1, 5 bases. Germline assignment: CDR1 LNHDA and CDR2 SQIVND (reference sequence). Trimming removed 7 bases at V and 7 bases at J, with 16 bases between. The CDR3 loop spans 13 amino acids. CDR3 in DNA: TGTGCCAGTACTATGGGGCACGTGGTTGAAGCTTTCTTT. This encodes CASTMGHVVEAFF.

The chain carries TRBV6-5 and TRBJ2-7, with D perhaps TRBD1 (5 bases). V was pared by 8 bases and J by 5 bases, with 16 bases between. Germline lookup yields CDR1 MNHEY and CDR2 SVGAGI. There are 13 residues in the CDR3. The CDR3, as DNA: TGTGCCAGCGGGGTTAGGGGAAGGCACGAGCAGTACTTC. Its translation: CASGVRGRHEQYF.

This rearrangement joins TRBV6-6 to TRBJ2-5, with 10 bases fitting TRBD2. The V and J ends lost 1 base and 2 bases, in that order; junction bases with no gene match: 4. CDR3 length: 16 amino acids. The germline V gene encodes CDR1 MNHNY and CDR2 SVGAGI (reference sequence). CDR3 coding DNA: TGTGCCAGCAGTTACTTCCCTAGCGGGAGTCAAGAGACCCAGTACTTC. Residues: CASSYFPSGSQETQYF.

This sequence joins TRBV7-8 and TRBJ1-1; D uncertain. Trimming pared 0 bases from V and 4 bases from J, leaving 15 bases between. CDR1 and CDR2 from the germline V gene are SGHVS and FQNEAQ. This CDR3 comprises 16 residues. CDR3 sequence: CASSLASVEAATEAFF. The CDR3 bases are TGTGCCAGCAGCTTAGCCAGCGTTGAGGCGGCCACTGAAGCTTTCTTT. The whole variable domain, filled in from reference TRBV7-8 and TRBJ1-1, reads GAGVSQSPRYKVAKRGQDVALRCDPISGHVSLFWYQQALGQGPEFLTYFQNEAQLDKSGLPSDRFFAERPEGSVSTLKIQRTQQEDSAVYLCASSLASVEAATEAFFGQGTRLTVV.

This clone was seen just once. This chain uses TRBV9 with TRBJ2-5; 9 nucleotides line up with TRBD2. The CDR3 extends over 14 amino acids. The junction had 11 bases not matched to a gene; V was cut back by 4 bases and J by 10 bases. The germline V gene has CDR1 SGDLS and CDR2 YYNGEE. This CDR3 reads CASSPPDSGSYQYF. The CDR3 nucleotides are TGTGCCAGCAGCCCCCCGGATAGCGGGAGCTACCAGTACTTC.

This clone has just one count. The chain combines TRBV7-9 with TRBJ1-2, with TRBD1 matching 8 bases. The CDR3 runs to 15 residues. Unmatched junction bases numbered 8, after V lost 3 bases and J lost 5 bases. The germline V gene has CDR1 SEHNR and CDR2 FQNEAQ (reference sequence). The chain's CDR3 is CASSFSFGTGYGYTF. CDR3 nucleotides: TGTGCCAGCAGCTTTAGTTTTGGGACAGGTTATGGCTACACCTTC.

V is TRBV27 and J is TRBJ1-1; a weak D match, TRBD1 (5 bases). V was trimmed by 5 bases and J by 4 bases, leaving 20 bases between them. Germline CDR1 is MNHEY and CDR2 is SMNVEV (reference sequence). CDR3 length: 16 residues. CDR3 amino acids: CASSKTSWGGGTEAFF. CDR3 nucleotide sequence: TGTGCCAGCAGTAAAACTTCGTGGGGCGGAGGCACTGAAGCTTTCTTT.

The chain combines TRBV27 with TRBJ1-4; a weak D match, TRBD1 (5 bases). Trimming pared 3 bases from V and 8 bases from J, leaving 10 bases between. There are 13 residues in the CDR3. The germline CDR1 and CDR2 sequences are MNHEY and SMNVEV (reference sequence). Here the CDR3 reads CASSFYGAEKLFF. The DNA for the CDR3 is TGTGCCAGCAGTTTTTATGGGGCCGAAAAACTGTTTTTT.

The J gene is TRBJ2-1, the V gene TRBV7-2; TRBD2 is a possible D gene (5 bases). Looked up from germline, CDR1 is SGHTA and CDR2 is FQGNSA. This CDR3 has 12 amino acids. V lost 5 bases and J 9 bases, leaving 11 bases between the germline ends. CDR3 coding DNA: TGTGCCAGCAGCCTACTAGTGGTTGAGCAGTTCTTC. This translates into CASSLLVVEQFF. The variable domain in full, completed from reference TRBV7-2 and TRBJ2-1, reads GAGVSQSPSNKVTEKGKDVELRCDPISGHTALYWYRQSLGQGLEFLIYFQGNSAPDKSGLPSDRFSAERTGGSVSTLTIQRTQQEDSAVYLCASSLLVVEQFFGPGTRLTVL.

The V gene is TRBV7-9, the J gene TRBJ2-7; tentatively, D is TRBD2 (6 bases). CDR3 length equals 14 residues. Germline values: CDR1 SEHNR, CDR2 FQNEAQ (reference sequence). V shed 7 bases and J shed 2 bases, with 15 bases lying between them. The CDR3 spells CASTVRGFTYEQYF. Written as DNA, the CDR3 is TGTGCCAGCACCGTGCGGGGATTCACCTACGAGCAGTACTTC. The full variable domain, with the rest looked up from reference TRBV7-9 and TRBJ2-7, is DTGVSQNPRHKITKRGQNVTFRCDPISEHNRLYWYRQTLGQGPEFLTYFQNEAQLEKSRLLSDRFSAERPKGSFSTLEIQRTEQGDSAMYLCASTVRGFTYEQYFGPGTRLTVT.

The CDR3 bases are TGTGCCACCGAACTAGCGGGAGGAGGCACCGGGGAGCTGTTTTTT. Its translation is CATELAGGGTGELFF. The V call is TRBV19, the J call TRBJ2-2, with 12 bases lining up with TRBD2. The CDR3 contains 15 residues. V was pared by 10 bases and J by 4 bases, with 7 bases of the junction left unmatched. Germline CDR1 LNHDA, CDR2 SQIVND (reference sequence).

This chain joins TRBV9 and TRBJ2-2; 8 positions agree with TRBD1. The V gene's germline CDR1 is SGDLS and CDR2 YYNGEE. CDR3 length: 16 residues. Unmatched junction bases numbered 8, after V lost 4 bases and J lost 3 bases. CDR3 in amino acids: CASSTRQGRDTGELFF. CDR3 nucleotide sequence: TGTGCCAGCAGCACTAGACAGGGGCGCGACACCGGGGAGCTGTTTTTT.

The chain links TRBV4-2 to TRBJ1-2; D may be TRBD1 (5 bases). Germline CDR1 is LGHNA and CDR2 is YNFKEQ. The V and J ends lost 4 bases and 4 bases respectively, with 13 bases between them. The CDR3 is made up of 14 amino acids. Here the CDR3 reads CASSRVGDAYGYTF. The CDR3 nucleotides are TGTGCCAGCAGCCGGGTGGGGGACGCCTATGGCTACACCTTC.

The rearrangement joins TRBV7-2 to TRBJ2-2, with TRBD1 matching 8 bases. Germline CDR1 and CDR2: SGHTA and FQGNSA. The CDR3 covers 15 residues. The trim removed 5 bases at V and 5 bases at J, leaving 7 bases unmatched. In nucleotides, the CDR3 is TGTGCCAGCAGCCCGGACAGGGCCGGGACCGGGGAGCTGTTTTTT. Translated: CASSPDRAGTGELFF.

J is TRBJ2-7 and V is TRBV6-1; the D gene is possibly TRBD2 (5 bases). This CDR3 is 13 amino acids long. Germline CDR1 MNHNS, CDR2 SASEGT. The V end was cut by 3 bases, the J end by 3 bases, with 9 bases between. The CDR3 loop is CASSDGKLYEQYF. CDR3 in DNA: TGTGCCAGCAGTGACGGGAAGCTCTACGAGCAGTACTTC.

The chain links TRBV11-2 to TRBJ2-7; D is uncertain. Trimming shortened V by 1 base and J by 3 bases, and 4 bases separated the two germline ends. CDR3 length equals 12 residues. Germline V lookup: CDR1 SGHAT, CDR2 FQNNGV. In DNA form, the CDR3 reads TGTGCCAGCAGCTTAGCCCACTACGAGCAGTACTTC. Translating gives CASSLAHYEQYF.

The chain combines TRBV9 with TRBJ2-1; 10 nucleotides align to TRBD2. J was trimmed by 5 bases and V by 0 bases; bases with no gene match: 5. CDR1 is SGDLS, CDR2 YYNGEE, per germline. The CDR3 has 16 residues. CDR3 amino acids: CASSVDWTSGHNEQFF. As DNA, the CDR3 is TGTGCCAGCAGCGTAGATTGGACTAGCGGACACAATGAGCAGTTCTTC.

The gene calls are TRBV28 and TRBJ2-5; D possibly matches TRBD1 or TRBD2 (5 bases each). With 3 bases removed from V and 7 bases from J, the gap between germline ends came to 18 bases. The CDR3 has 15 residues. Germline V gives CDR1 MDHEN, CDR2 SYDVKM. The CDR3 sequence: CASSFEGRHSGTQYF. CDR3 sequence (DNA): TGTGCCAGCAGTTTTGAGGGGCGCCACTCCGGGACCCAGTACTTC.

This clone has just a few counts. DNA of the CDR3: TGTGCCAGCTCACCCGGCCCATCCAGTCAGCCCCAGCATTTT. As protein: CASSPGPSSQPQHF. V gene TRBV18 combines with J gene TRBJ1-5; D unclear. Germline values: CDR1 KGHSH, CDR2 LQKENI. With 3 bases removed from V and 6 bases from J, the gap between germline ends came to 12 bases. The CDR3 runs 14 residues.

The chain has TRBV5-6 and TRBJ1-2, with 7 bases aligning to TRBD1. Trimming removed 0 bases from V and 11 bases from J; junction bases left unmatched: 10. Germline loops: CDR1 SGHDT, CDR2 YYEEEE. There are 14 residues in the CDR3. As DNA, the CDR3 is TGTGCCAGCAGCTTGGGCACAGGGGTCCTTGGATACACCTTC. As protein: CASSLGTGVLGYTF.

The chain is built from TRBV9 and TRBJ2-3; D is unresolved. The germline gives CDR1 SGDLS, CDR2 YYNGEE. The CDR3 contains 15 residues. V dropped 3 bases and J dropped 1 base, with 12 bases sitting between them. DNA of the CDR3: TGTGCCAGCAGCGCCATCTCCTGGGGCACAGATACGCAGTATTTT. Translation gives CASSAISWGTDTQYF.